Below are 21 T cell receptor beta chains sequenced from a single sample in a study of memory CD4+ T cells and cytomegalovirus serostatus. The sort gate was single viable CD3+CD4+CD8-CD45RO+ cells for memory CD4+ T cells. Clones were sequenced by immunoSEQ multiplex PCR, and TCRdb holds only the in-frame ones, with some missing. The repertoire holds 65,000 to 95,000 clones, more than 70% seen once, with around 0.77% in the top ten. The sequenced sample consisted of memory CD4+ T cells from blood. Receptor source: an adult in good health and CMV-seronegative.

The chain uses TRBV15 and TRBJ1-2, with 7 bases identical to TRBD1. The germline gives CDR1 LNHNV, CDR2 YYDKDF (reference sequence). The V gene end was trimmed by 1 base and the J gene end by 10 bases; junction bases not matched to a gene: 15. The CDR3 is 16 amino acids. CDR3 coding DNA: TGTGCCACCAGCAGAGGGACAGGTCCACAATCTCTAATCTACACCTTC. This codes for CATSRGTGPQSLIYTF.

There are a few counts of this clone. The chain employs TRBV29-1 and TRBJ2-7; no clear D gene. Germline CDR1 SQVTM, CDR2 ANQGSEA. V was cut by 3 bases and J by 0 bases, with 12 bases left in between. The CDR3 is made up of 14 amino acids. In DNA, the CDR3 is TGCAGCGTTGAGGTCACAGCCTTCTCCTACGAGCAGTACTTC. This gives the protein CSVEVTAFSYEQYF.

This rearrangement joins TRBV7-2 to TRBJ1-5; D call uncertain. The length of the CDR3 is 14 residues. Germline V lookup: CDR1 SGHTA, CDR2 FQGNSA. Trimming stripped 2 bases from V and 2 bases from J, with 7 bases between. The CDR3 DNA sequence: TGTGCCAGCAGCTTATTCGTAGGCAATCAGCCCCAGCATTTT. Its protein is CASSLFVGNQPQHF.

The V and J genes are TRBV10-3 and TRBJ2-1, with 7 bases aligning to TRBD1. The V and J ends lost 10 bases and 9 bases, in that order; junction bases with no gene match: 9. This CDR3 spans 12 amino acids. Germline CDR1 reads ENHRY; CDR2 reads SYGVKD. CDR3 protein: CATRQGEAEQFF. CDR3 DNA: TGTGCCACCCGACAGGGTGAGGCTGAGCAGTTCTTC.

This rearrangement joins TRBV13 to TRBJ1-1; no firm D call. The CDR3 runs 13 residues. Germline assignment: CDR1 PRHDT and CDR2 FYEKMQ (reference sequence). Trimming removed 5 bases from V and 0 bases from J, with 7 bases in between. The DNA for the CDR3 is TGTGCCAGCAGCCGGAGGGTGAACACTGAAGCTTTCTTT. This translates into CASSRRVNTEAFF.

This clone was seen a single time. This chain connects TRBV6-1 to TRBJ1-1, with D possibly matching TRBD1 (5 bases). The CDR3 is made up of 13 amino acids. The V and J ends lost 1 base and 7 bases respectively, with 10 bases between them. Germline V gives CDR1 MNHNS, CDR2 SASEGT. CDR3 region: CASSEVLRGEAFF. The CDR3 region has the DNA TGTGCCAGCAGTGAAGTGTTGAGGGGTGAAGCTTTCTTT.

This clone was seen a handful of times. This chain joins TRBV30 and TRBJ1-5, with D unclear. Trimming took off 0 bases at V and 0 bases at J, with 9 bases between the two ends. CDR3 length: 15 amino acids. Germline values: CDR1 GTSNPN, CDR2 SVGIG (reference sequence). CDR3 nucleotide sequence: TGTGCCTGGAGTGTCGACGGGTATAGCAATCAGCCCCAGCATTTT. It encodes CAWSVDGYSNQPQHF.

The chain carries TRBV7-9 and TRBJ2-5; 9 bases agree with TRBD2. The CDR3 is 15 residues long. J lost 3 bases, V lost 1 base, and 3 bases had no gene match. Germline V lookup: CDR1 SEHNR, CDR2 FQNEAQ (reference sequence). The chain's CDR3 is CASSLGTSEKETQYF. The CDR3 DNA is TGTGCCAGCAGCTTAGGGACTAGCGAAAAAGAGACCCAGTACTTC.

The rearrangement joins TRBV5-1 to TRBJ1-6; D is perhaps TRBD1 (6 bases). Germline lookup yields CDR1 SGHRS and CDR2 YFSETQ. There are 13 residues in the CDR3. Trimming stripped 3 bases from V and 7 bases from J, with 8 bases between. The CDR3: CASSSGTNSPLHF. The CDR3 DNA sequence: TGCGCCAGCAGCTCGGGGACAAATTCACCCCTCCACTTT.

The rearrangement links TRBV4-1 to TRBJ1-2, with D perhaps matching TRBD1 (5 bases). Trimming removed 0 bases from V and 8 bases from J, with 25 bases in between. The CDR3 contains 18 residues. The V gene's germline CDR1 is MGHRA and CDR2 YSYEKL. The CDR3 sequence is CASSQDPGQGGLSKGYTF. CDR3 nucleotide sequence: TGCGCCAGCAGCCAAGATCCCGGCCAGGGTGGTCTGTCGAAGGGCTACACCTTC.

With regard to this clone: Additional DNA sequences in this sample encode the identical CDR3. The chain is built from TRBV15 and TRBJ2-3; a possible D gene is TRBD2 (5 bases). The germline V and J ends were trimmed by 0 bases and 4 bases, with 11 bases remaining between them. This CDR3 region has 15 residues. Germline V gene data show CDR1 as LNHNV and CDR2 as YYDKDF (reference sequence). The CDR3 nucleotides read TGTGCCACCAGCAGAGATCGGGGTCCGGCAGATACGCAGTATTTT. This codes for CATSRDRGPADTQYF. The full variable domain, rest sourced from reference TRBV15 and TRBJ2-3, is DAMVIQNPRYQVTQFGKPVTLSCSQTLNHNVMYWYQQKSSQAPKLLFHYYDKDFNNEADTPDNFQSRRPNTSFCFLDIRSPGLGDTAMYLCATSRDRGPADTQYFGPGTRLTVL.

J is TRBJ2-7 and V is TRBV29-1, with a weak D call TRBD1 (6 bases). Looked up from germline, CDR1 is SQVTM and CDR2 is ANQGSEA. V gave up 6 bases and J gave up 6 bases, with 12 bases separating them. The CDR3 extends over 11 amino acids. This CDR3 reads CSVATGTEQYF. CDR3 nucleotide sequence: TGCAGCGTCGCGACAGGCACCGAGCAGTACTTC.

Only a few counts were recorded for this clone. This chain joins TRBV30 and TRBJ1-2, with 10 bases identical to TRBD1. V lost 7 bases to trimming and J lost 1 base; unmatched junction nucleotides: 6. The CDR3 spans 14 residues. Germline V gene data show CDR1 as GTSNPN and CDR2 as SVGIG (reference sequence). The CDR3 coding sequence is TGTGCCTCCCACCGGGACAGGGGTAACTATGGCTACACCTTC. Protein: CASHRDRGNYGYTF. The whole variable domain, remainder taken from reference TRBV30 and TRBJ1-2, is SQTIHQWPATLVQPVGSPLSLECTVEGTSNPNLYWYRQAAGRGLQLLFYSVGIGQISSEVPQNLSASRPQDRQFILSSKKLLLSDSGFYLCASHRDRGNYGYTFGSGTRLTVV.

CDR3 sequence (DNA): TGTGCCAGCAGCCGCCAGGGGGCGCATTCACCCCTCCACTTT. Its translation is CASSRQGAHSPLHF. The chain couples TRBV27 to TRBJ1-6, with TRBD1 matching 8 bases. Losses at the gene ends were 6 bases for V and 8 bases for J; bases not matched to a gene: 6. The CDR3 is made up of 14 amino acids. Germline CDR1 and CDR2: MNHEY and SMNVEV (reference sequence).

Only a few counts were recorded for this clone. The chain couples TRBV7-3 to TRBJ1-2; D is perhaps TRBD1 (6 bases). The length of the CDR3 is 15 residues. V shed 3 bases and J shed 8 bases, with 19 bases lying between them. CDR1 and CDR2 (germline): SGHTA, FQGTGA. The CDR3 DNA reads TGTGCCAGCAGCTTGGCCCAGTTCACAGGGCTGGGCTACACCTTC. Translation: CASSLAQFTGLGYTF. Full variable domain (rest looked up from reference TRBV7-3 and TRBJ1-2): GAGVSQTPSNKVTEKGKYVELRCDPISGHTALYWYRQSLGQGPEFLIYFQGTGAADDSGLPNDRFFAVRPEGSVSTLKIQRTERGDSAVYLCASSLAQFTGLGYTFGSGTRLTVV.

V and J are TRBV6-1 and TRBJ1-6; D gene unclear. CDR1 and CDR2 (germline): MNHNS, SASEGT. V was pared by 2 bases and J by 6 bases, with 14 bases between. The CDR3 has 16 amino acids. CDR3 bases: TGTGCCAGCAGTGAACGGAGGCAGATCCGTAATTCACCCCTCCACTTT. Protein sequence: CASSERRQIRNSPLHF.

The rearrangement uses TRBV28 and TRBJ1-2; 10 bases align to TRBD1. CDR1 is MDHEN and CDR2 is SYDVKM in the germline V gene. The CDR3 is made up of 13 amino acids. After removal of 5 bases from V and 8 bases from J, the junction contained 5 bases not matched to a gene. CDR3 nucleotide sequence: TGTGCCAGCAGTCCGGGACAGGGGAGGGGCTACACCTTC. It yields the protein CASSPGQGRGYTF.

This chain connects TRBV4-2 to TRBJ2-3; no definite D call. Germline V gives CDR1 LGHNA, CDR2 YNFKEQ. The CDR3 loop spans 13 amino acids. The ends were cut back, 5 bases at V and 6 bases at J, with 12 bases in the middle. The CDR3 DNA reads TGTGCCAGCAGCAGGGTGGCGACGGATACGCAGTATTTT. It codes for CASSRVATDTQYF.

The chain combines TRBV30 with TRBJ2-7; the D is unclear. The V and J ends lost 1 base and 3 bases respectively, with 4 bases between them. The CDR3 has 11 amino acids. CDR1 is GTSNPN and CDR2 is SVGIG in the germline V gene (reference sequence). The CDR3 spells CAWSGRYEQYF. The CDR3 region has the DNA TGTGCCTGGAGTGGGCGCTACGAGCAGTACTTC.

The genes are TRBV27 and TRBJ1-2; D uncertain. CDR1 and CDR2 (germline): MNHEY, SMNVEV (reference sequence). V shed 5 bases and J shed 1 base, with 8 bases lying between them. CDR3 length: 13 amino acids. In nucleotides, the CDR3 is TGTGCCAGCAGTGGGGAATTTAACTATGGCTACACCTTC. Translating it yields CASSGEFNYGYTF.

The rearrangement joins TRBV6-1 to TRBJ1-5, with D possibly being TRBD1 (5 bases). Trimming pared 4 bases from V and 0 bases from J, leaving 13 bases between. Germline CDR1 is MNHNS and CDR2 is SASEGT. This CDR3 contains 16 residues. CDR3 in amino acids: CASSALTDYSNQPQHF. The CDR3 nucleotides read TGTGCCAGCAGTGCCTTGACAGACTATAGCAATCAGCCCCAGCATTTT.